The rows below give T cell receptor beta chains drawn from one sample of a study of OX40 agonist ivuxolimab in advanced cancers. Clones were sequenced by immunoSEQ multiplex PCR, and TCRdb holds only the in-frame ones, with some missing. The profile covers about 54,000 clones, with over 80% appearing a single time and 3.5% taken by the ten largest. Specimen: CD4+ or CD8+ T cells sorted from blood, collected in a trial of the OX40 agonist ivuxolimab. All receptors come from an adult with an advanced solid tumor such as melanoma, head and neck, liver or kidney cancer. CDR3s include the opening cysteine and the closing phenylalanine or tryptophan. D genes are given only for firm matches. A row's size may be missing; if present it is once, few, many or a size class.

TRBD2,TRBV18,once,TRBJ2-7,TGTGCCAGCTCACGGGGACTAGCGGGGAGCTCCTACGAGCAGTACTTC,CASSRGLAGSSYEQYF
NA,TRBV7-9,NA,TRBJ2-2,TGTGCCAGCAAGCGACTTTCCAACACCGGGGAGCTGTTTTTT,CASKRLSNTGELFF
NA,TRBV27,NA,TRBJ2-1,TGTGCCAGCACCAGAGCGGCAGCCTACAATGAGCAGTTCTTC,CASTRAAAYNEQFF
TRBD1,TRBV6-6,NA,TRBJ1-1,TGTGCCAGCAGTTTTGGGACAGGGGGGGCTGAAGCTTTCTTT,CASSFGTGGAEAFF
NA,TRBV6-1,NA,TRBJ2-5,TGTGCCAGCAGTAGAATGGAGGAGGAGACCCAGTACTTC,CASSRMEEETQYF
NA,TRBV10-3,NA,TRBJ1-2,TGTGCCATCAGTGAGACAGGCTATGGCTACACCTTC,CAISETGYGYTF
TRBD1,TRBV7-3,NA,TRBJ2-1,TGTGCCAGCAGCCCCTGGGCAGGGGGCTCCTACAATGAGCAGTTCTTC,CASSPWAGGSYNEQFF
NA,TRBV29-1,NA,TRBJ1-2,TGCAGCGTTCAAAGGGTCGACTATGGCTACACCTTC,CSVQRVDYGYTF
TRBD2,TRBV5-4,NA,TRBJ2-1,TGTGCCAGCAGCCCCCGGTCTAGCGGGACTGATGAGCAGTTCTTC,CASSPRSSGTDEQFF
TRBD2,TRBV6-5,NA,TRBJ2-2,TGTGCCAGCAGTTACTGGACTAGCGGCGGGGAGCTGTTTTTT,CASSYWTSGGELFF
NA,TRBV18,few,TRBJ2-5,TGTGCCAGCTCACCACCGGAGACCCAGTACTTC,CASSPPETQYF
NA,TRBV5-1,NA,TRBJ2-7,TGCGCCAGCAGCTTGGGCTACAGCTCCTACGAGCAGTACTTC,CASSLGYSSYEQYF
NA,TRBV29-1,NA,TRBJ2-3,TGCAGCGTTCGGCAGGGGACTAGCACAGATACGCAGTATTTT,CSVRQGTSTDTQYF
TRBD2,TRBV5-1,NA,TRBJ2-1,TGCGCCAGCAGCTTACTAGCGGGAGGGCCTGCTGAGCAGTTCTTC,CASSLLAGGPAEQFF
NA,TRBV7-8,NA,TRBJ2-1,TGTGCCAGCAGATCGACTACGAAGAGTTACAATGAGCAGTTCTTC,CASRSTTKSYNEQFF
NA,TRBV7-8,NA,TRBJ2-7,TGTGCCAGCAGCTTAAACACAAACGGAGGATACGAGCAGTACTTC,CASSLNTNGGYEQYF
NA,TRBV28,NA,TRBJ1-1,TGTGCCAGCAGTTCACACAGGGACGGGGGGGCTTTCTTT,CASSSHRDGGAFF
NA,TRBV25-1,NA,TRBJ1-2,TGTGCCAGCAGTGAACAACGGGACTGGGGCTACACCTTC,CASSEQRDWGYTF
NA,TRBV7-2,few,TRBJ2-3,TGTGCCAGCAGCTTATGGGGCGGGACCCCCTATACGCAGTATTTT,CASSLWGGTPYTQYF
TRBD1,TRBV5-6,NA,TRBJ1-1,TGTGCCAGCAGCTTGACGGACAGGGGGCACACTGAAGCTTTCTTT,CASSLTDRGHTEAFF
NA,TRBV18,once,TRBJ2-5,TGTGCCAGCTCACTGGGTGGAGGGACTGAGACCCAGTACTTC,CASSLGGGTETQYF
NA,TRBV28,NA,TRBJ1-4,TGTGCCAGCAGCCCCACACAGCTTACTAATGAAAAACTGTTTTTT,CASSPTQLTNEKLFF
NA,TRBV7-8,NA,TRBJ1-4,TGTGCCAGCAGCGAATCCCGGGACGTCCGAGAAGTGTTTTTT,CASSESRDVREVFF
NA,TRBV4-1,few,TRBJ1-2,TGCGCCAGCAGGAGGGGTTTCGGGGATGGCTACACCTTC,CASRRGFGDGYTF
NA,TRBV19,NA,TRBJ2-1,TGTGCCAGTAGTATCGCGCCGAGCTCCTACAATGAGCAGTTCTTC,CASSIAPSSYNEQFF
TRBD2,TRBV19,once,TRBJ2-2,TGTGCCAGTAGTATAGGGCTAGCGGTTAACACCGGGGAGCTGTTTTTT,CASSIGLAVNTGELFF
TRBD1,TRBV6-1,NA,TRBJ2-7,TGTGCCAGCAGATGGGGACAGGTCTCCTACGAGCAGTACTTC,CASRWGQVSYEQYF
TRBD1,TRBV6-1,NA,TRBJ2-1,TGTGCCAGCAGGGGGGGACAGGGGAACGACAATGAGCAGTTCTTC,CASRGGQGNDNEQFF
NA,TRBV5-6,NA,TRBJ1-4,TGTGCCAGCAGCTTGGCAGGAGCCACTAATGAAAAACTGTTTTTT,CASSLAGATNEKLFF
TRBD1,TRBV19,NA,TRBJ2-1,TGTGCCAGTAGTATTGGTAGGGGGCTAATCAATGAGCAGTTCTTC,CASSIGRGLINEQFF
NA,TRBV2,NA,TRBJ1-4,TGTGCCAGCAGTGTACTGGGGCTTGCTAATGAAAAACTGTTTTTT,CASSVLGLANEKLFF
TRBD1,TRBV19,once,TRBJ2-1,TGTGCCAGTAGTGACAGGGGGATTGAGCAGTTCTTC,CASSDRGIEQFF
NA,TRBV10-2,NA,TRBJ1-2,TGCGCCAGCAGTGACGGGGGGGCCTATGGCTACACCTTC,CASSDGGAYGYTF
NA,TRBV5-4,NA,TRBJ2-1,TGTGCCAGCAGCTTGTACACCAACTCCTACAATGAGCAGTTCTTC,CASSLYTNSYNEQFF
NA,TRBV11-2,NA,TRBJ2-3,TGTGCCAGCAGCTTAGATTCGATCAAAGGGGATACGCAGTATTTT,CASSLDSIKGDTQYF
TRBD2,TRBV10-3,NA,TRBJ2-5,TGTGCCACCGTCCTAGCGGTGGGGGAGACCCAGTACTTC,CATVLAVGETQYF
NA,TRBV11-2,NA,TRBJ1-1,TGTGCCAGCAGCTTTAGGCATGGGGAAACTGAAGCTTTCTTT,CASSFRHGETEAFF